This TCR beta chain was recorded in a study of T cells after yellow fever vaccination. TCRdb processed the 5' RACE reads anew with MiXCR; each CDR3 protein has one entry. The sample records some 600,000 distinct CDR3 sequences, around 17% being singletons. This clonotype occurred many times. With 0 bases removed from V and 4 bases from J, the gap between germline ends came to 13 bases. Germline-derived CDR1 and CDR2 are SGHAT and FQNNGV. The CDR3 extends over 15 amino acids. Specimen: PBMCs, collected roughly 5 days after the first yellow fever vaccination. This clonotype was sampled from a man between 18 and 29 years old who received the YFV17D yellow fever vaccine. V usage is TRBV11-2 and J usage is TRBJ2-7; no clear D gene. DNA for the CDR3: TGTGCCAGCAGCTTAGATCCTGGGCCCCATTACGAGCAGTACTTC. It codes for CASSLDPGPHYEQYF. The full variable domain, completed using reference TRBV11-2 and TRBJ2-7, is EAGVAQSPRYKIIEKRQSVAFWCNPISGHATLYWYQQILGQGPKLLIQFQNNGVVDDSQLPKDRFSAERLKGVDSTLKIQPAKLEDSAVYLCASSLDPGPHYEQYFGPGTRLTVT.